The rows below give T cell receptor beta chains drawn from one sample of a study of blood T cell repertoires in COVID-19. Method: immunoSEQ multiplex PCR; TCRdb's copy keeps in-frame clones and lacks some. The sample lists about 270,000 clones, approximately 86% occurring once. The sequenced material came from PBMCs or T cells enriched from blood (not recorded which). These receptors were collected from a woman in her twenties or thirties who had recovered from COVID-19. Each CDR3 is given with its conserved first and last residue. D genes are given only for firm matches. Where a row states a size, it is once, few, many or the class of an expanded clone; other rows omit it.

size: NA; V: TRBV29-1; J: TRBJ1-4; length: 14; D: NA; DNA: TGCAGCGTTGAAGATCAGCGACGGAAGGAAAAACTGTTTTTT; CDR3: CSVEDQRRKEKLFF
size: NA; V: TRBV10-2; J: TRBJ2-7; length: 16; D: NA; DNA: TGCGCCAGCGATACTAGTCAGACGGGGATCTCCTACGAGCAGTACTTC; CDR3: CASDTSQTGISYEQYF
size: NA; V: TRBV5-5; J: TRBJ2-5; length: 14; D: TRBD1; DNA: TGTGCCAGCAGCTTACCAGGGGGCGGCGAGACCCAGTACTTC; CDR3: CASSLPGGGETQYF
size: NA; V: TRBV27; J: TRBJ2-2; length: 15; D: NA; DNA: TGTGCCAGCAGTTTATTGGGCAGTAACACCGGGGAGCTGTTTTTT; CDR3: CASSLLGSNTGELFF
size: NA; V: TRBV27; J: TRBJ2-1; length: 14; D: NA; DNA: TGTGCCAGCAGTTTAGTGCGCTCCTACAATGAGCAGTTCTTC; CDR3: CASSLVRSYNEQFF
size: few; V: TRBV5-5; J: TRBJ1-5; length: 14; D: NA; DNA: TGTGCCAGCAGCGTCGACTTCATCAATCAGCCCCAGCATTTT; CDR3: CASSVDFINQPQHF
size: once; V: TRBV11-3; J: TRBJ2-3; length: 15; D: TRBD1; DNA: TGTGCCAGCAGCTTGGGACAGGGGGTTTCAGATACGCAGTATTTT; CDR3: CASSLGQGVSDTQYF
size: NA; V: TRBV27; J: TRBJ2-3; length: 21; D: TRBD1; DNA: TGTGCCAGCAGTTTTCTTGGGTATTCTCGACGGACAGGGGGCTTTTCGGATACGCAGTATTTT; CDR3: CASSFLGYSRRTGGFSDTQYF
size: NA; V: TRBV24-1; J: TRBJ1-5; length: 16; D: NA; DNA: TGTGCCACCAGTGATCCCCGAAAGGGGGATAATCAGCCCCAGCATTTT; CDR3: CATSDPRKGDNQPQHF
size: NA; V: TRBV2; J: TRBJ2-7; length: 14; D: NA; DNA: TGTGCCAGCAAGGGGGCTAGCGGGCCTTACGAGCAGTACTTC; CDR3: CASKGASGPYEQYF
size: NA; V: TRBV7-6; J: TRBJ2-2; length: 16; D: NA; DNA: TGTGCCAGCAGCCCCACGGGACTGACGAACACCGGGGAGCTGTTTTTT; CDR3: CASSPTGLTNTGELFF
size: NA; V: TRBV19; J: TRBJ1-5; length: 15; D: TRBD1; DNA: TGTGCCAGTAGTATAGATCAGGGGGTGGGTCAGCCCCAGCATTTT; CDR3: CASSIDQGVGQPQHF
size: NA; V: TRBV30; J: TRBJ1-2; length: 16; D: NA; DNA: TGTGCCTGGAACCGCCTAGGGGACACCAAGTTCTATGGCTACACCTTC; CDR3: CAWNRLGDTKFYGYTF
size: NA; V: TRBV25-1; J: TRBJ2-7; length: 14; D: NA; DNA: TGTGCCAGCAGTGAGGTACAGGGAGCCTACGAGCAGTACTTC; CDR3: CASSEVQGAYEQYF
size: NA; V: TRBV14; J: TRBJ1-2; length: 13; D: TRBD1; DNA: TGTGCCAGCAGCCCCCGGACAGGTGATGGCTACACCTTC; CDR3: CASSPRTGDGYTF
size: NA; V: TRBV5-4; J: TRBJ2-1; length: 16; D: TRBD2; DNA: TGTGCCAGCAGCTTCAAGCGGGAGAGGGGTTACAATGAGCAGTTCTTC; CDR3: CASSFKRERGYNEQFF
size: NA; V: TRBV9; J: TRBJ2-3; length: 17; D: NA; DNA: TGTGCCAGCTACCCCTGGGAGGGGGGGACTAGCACAGATACGCAGTATTTT; CDR3: CASYPWEGGTSTDTQYF
size: NA; V: TRBV28; J: TRBJ2-2; length: 14; D: NA; DNA: TGTGCCAGCAGTGTCCATCCAGGACAGAGGGAGCTGTTTTTT; CDR3: CASSVHPGQRELFF
size: NA; V: TRBV19; J: TRBJ1-5; length: 15; D: NA; DNA: TGTGCCAGTAGTATAGAAGGAGGCAGAAATCAGCCCCAGCATTTT; CDR3: CASSIEGGRNQPQHF
size: NA; V: TRBV13; J: TRBJ2-7; length: 16; D: TRBD2; DNA: TGTGCCAGCAGCTTAGGCCCCGGGGGGAACTCCTACGAGCAGTACTTC; CDR3: CASSLGPGGNSYEQYF
size: NA; V: TRBV7-9; J: TRBJ2-2; length: 15; D: NA; DNA: TGTGCCAGCAGCGGGGACTCCCCCAACACCGGGGAGCTGTTTTTT; CDR3: CASSGDSPNTGELFF
size: NA; V: TRBV18; J: TRBJ2-1; length: 15; D: TRBD2; DNA: TGTGCCAGCTCACCGACTAGCGGGGATTACAATGAGCAGTTCTTC; CDR3: CASSPTSGDYNEQFF
size: NA; V: TRBV27; J: TRBJ2-7; length: 13; D: NA; DNA: TGTGCCAGCAGTTTCAGGGTTCTCCACGAGCAGTACTTC; CDR3: CASSFRVLHEQYF
size: few; V: TRBV3-1/TRBV3-2; J: TRBJ2-1; length: 20; D: TRBD1; DNA: TGTGCCAGCAGCCAAGTAGGCGCCCTTACACCGGGGACAGGGTACAATGAGCAGTTCTTC; CDR3: CASSQVGALTPGTGYNEQFF
size: NA; V: TRBV11-2; J: TRBJ2-5; length: 14; D: NA; DNA: TGTGCCAGCAGCTTAGGTCCGACGGGAGAGACCCAGTACTTC; CDR3: CASSLGPTGETQYF
size: NA; V: TRBV19; J: TRBJ2-5; length: 14; D: NA; DNA: TGTGCCAGTGGACCGGGACCACGGGGGGAGACCCAGTACTTC; CDR3: CASGPGPRGETQYF
size: NA; V: TRBV7-3; J: TRBJ1-5; length: 14; D: NA; DNA: TGTGCCAGCAGCCAGGGGCGGGGGGCTCAGCCCCAGCATTTT; CDR3: CASSQGRGAQPQHF
size: NA; V: TRBV7-9; J: TRBJ1-5; length: 13; D: NA; DNA: TGTGCCAGCAGCTTGGATGGAGGTCAGCCCCAGCATTTT; CDR3: CASSLDGGQPQHF
size: NA; V: TRBV6-2/TRBV6-3; J: TRBJ1-2; length: 15; D: TRBD1; DNA: TGTGCCAGCAGTTCCCCCGGGACAGGGGTTTATGGCTACACCTTC; CDR3: CASSSPGTGVYGYTF
size: NA; V: TRBV6-2/TRBV6-3; J: TRBJ2-1; length: 15; D: NA; DNA: TGTGCCAGCAGTCCGGACGGGAGCTCCTACAATGAGCAGTTCTTC; CDR3: CASSPDGSSYNEQFF
size: NA; V: TRBV15; J: TRBJ1-1; length: 14; D: TRBD1; DNA: TGTGCCACCAGAGAGGACAGGGGGCTGACTGAAGCTTTCTTT; CDR3: CATREDRGLTEAFF
size: NA; V: TRBV5-6; J: TRBJ1-2; length: 14; D: NA; DNA: TGTGCCAGCAGCTTGGTGAGGGCTAACTATGGCTACACCTTC; CDR3: CASSLVRANYGYTF
size: NA; V: TRBV28; J: TRBJ1-2; length: 14; D: TRBD1; DNA: TGTGCCAGCAGTGACGACAGGGGTGACTATGGCTACACCTTC; CDR3: CASSDDRGDYGYTF